Presented here are 8 T cell receptor beta chains from one specimen sequenced in a study of T cell repertoires in cytomegalovirus infection. TCRdb redid the calling of the reads with MiXCR, one entry per CDR3 protein. The profile shows around 240,000 distinct CDR3 sequences, 22% of them singletons. The sequencing sample was made of CD8+ T cells from PBMCs. Source of these receptors: a human donor in good health (CMV status not recorded). Some clones in this sample may be carry-over from other donors' samples.

The rearrangement uses TRBV11-3 and TRBJ2-1; 9 positions match TRBD2. J was trimmed by 0 bases and V by 5 bases; bases with no gene match: 5. The germline CDR1 and CDR2 sequences are SGHNT and YENEEA. The CDR3 spans 16 residues. CDR3 DNA: TGTGCCAGCAGCCAATCAGCGGGGGGCTCCTACAATGAGCAGTTCTTC. This sequence encodes CASSQSAGGSYNEQFF.

This clonotype was picked up a small number of times. This sequence joins TRBV7-2 and TRBJ2-7, with 7 nucleotides matching TRBD2. The CDR3 is 14 residues long. Germline CDR1 SGHTA, CDR2 FQGNSA. V lost 5 bases to trimming and J lost 4 bases; unmatched junction nucleotides: 8. CDR3 DNA sequence: TGTGCCAGCAGCCTAAGCGGGGCTGATTACGAGCAGTACTTC. It translates to CASSLSGADYEQYF.

This clonotype was counted at least ten times. The chain couples TRBV7-2 to TRBJ2-1, with TRBD1 as a possible D gene (6 bases). V lost 5 bases to trimming and J lost 0 bases, with 14 bases between them. Germline V gene lookup returns CDR1 SGHTA and CDR2 FQGNSA. This CDR3 is built from 16 residues. CDR3 in amino acids: CASSPLTGSSYNEQFF. The CDR3 DNA is TGTGCCAGCAGCCCCCTTACAGGGAGCTCCTACAATGAGCAGTTCTTC.

This clonotype appeared a few times. V usage is TRBV12-3 or TRBV12-4 and J usage is TRBJ2-3, with 7 bases matching TRBD1. This CDR3 is 12 amino acids long. Unmatched junction bases numbered 3, after V lost 6 bases and J lost 6 bases. This CDR3 reads CASSLQGDTQYF. For the CDR3, the DNA is TGTGCCAGCAGCCTACAGGGGGATACGCAGTATTTT.

This clonotype appeared many times. The V and J genes are TRBV7-2 and TRBJ2-3, with 13 positions matching TRBD2. V lost 5 bases to trimming and J lost 0 bases; unmatched junction nucleotides: 2. Germline-derived CDR1 and CDR2 are SGHTA and FQGNSA. This CDR3 has 16 amino acids. Written as DNA, the CDR3 is TGTGCCAGCAGCCCGGGACTAGCGGGGAGCACAGATACGCAGTATTTT. Translating it yields CASSPGLAGSTDTQYF.

The J gene is TRBJ1-4, the V gene TRBV7-6, with 9 bases fitting TRBD1. Germline values: CDR1 SGHVS, CDR2 FNYEAQ. Trimming cost V 5 bases and J 8 bases; bases outside gene matches: 6. There are 14 residues in the CDR3. CDR3 protein: CASSPGGQGEKLFF. The CDR3 DNA is TGTGCCAGCAGCCCCGGAGGACAGGGGGAAAAACTGTTTTTT.

This clonotype was counted a few times. The chain has TRBV28 and TRBJ1-5, with unresolved D. Deletions cut 6 bases from V and 0 bases from J, with 27 bases between. This CDR3 has 20 amino acids. The V gene's germline CDR1 is MDHEN and CDR2 SYDVKM. The CDR3 bases are TGTGCCAGCAGCATGCCGCGAGGTGGGCAGAGTCTTTATAGCAATCAGCCCCAGCATTTT. Encoded protein: CASSMPRGGQSLYSNQPQHF.

The chain carries TRBV29-1 and TRBJ2-7; D might be TRBD1 (6 bases). The ends were cut back, 1 base at V and 2 bases at J, with 18 bases in the middle. The CDR3 contains 16 residues. Germline V lookup: CDR1 SQVTM, CDR2 ANQGSEA. In DNA, the CDR3 is TGCAGCGTTGAAGGGCTAGCTGCAGGGGAAACCTACGAGCAGTACTTC. Its protein product is CSVEGLAAGETYEQYF.